This entry is about one TCR beta chain. Its antigen is not known. Primers included in the PCR were 60 Vbeta and 13 Jbeta primers. Measured with immunoSEQ multiplex PCR; TCRdb has only the in-frame clones, and not every one. The sample consists of 100,000 to 140,000 clones, 82% of them appearing once. The data were obtained in a study of cytomegalovirus exposure and HLA in healthy donors. J lost 5 bases, V lost 4 bases, and 14 bases had no gene match. Germline CDR1 SGHRS, CDR2 YFSETQ. The CDR3 has 19 amino acids. The study, taken as a whole, reports: Several top significant clusters appeared, in a later analysis, to be linked to common viral pathogens.

The sample comprised PBMCs. This sequence joins TRBV5-1 and TRBJ2-2; 13 bases fit TRBD2. The sequence derives from a man aged 25 to 40 in good health and CMV-seropositive. Here the CDR3 reads CASSQRATSGGPGTGELFF. For the CDR3, the DNA is TGCGCCAGCAGCCAAAGGGCGACTAGCGGGGGGCCTGGGACCGGGGAGCTGTTTTTT.